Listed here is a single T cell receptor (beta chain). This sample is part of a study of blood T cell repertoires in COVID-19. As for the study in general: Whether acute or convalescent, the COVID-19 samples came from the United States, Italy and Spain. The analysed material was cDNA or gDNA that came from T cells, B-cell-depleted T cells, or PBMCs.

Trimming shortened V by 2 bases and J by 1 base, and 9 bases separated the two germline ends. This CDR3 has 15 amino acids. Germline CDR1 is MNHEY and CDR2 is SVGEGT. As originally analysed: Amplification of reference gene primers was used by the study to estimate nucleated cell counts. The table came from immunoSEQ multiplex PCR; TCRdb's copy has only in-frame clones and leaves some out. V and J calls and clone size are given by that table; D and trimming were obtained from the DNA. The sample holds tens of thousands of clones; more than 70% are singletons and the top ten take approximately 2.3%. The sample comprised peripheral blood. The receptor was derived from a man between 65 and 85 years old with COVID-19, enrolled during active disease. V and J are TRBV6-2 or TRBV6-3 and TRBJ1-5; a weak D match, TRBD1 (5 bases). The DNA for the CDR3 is TGTGCCAGCAGTTACGACAGTCCAAGCAATCAGCCCCAGCATTTT. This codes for CASSYDSPSNQPQHF.